This T cell receptor beta chain is from a study of blood T cells in healthy people across ages. V shed 3 bases and J 0 bases; nucleotides not matched to a gene: 10. Germline CDR1 reads SGHRS; CDR2 reads YFSETQ. The CDR3 has 17 amino acids. Whole-study results and caveats: A greater number of naive CD4+ cells and higher diversity distinguished long-lived donors from aged donors.

A J-beta primer mix and a sample-barcoded 5' primer were used in a second PCR of about 7 to 12 cycles. TCRdb reprocessed the 5' RACE reads via MiXCR and lists one record per CDR3 protein. The sample includes about 1.5 million distinct CDR3 sequences, 35% to 45% of them seen just once. As regards this clonotype: Its specificity is unknown.

This TCR came from a woman in her late teens or twenties in good health. Sequenced input: blood. This chain connects TRBV5-1 to TRBJ2-5; TRBD2 matches at 8 bases. As DNA, the CDR3 is TGCGCCAGCAGCTACCGTGACTGGACTAGCAACCAAGAGACCCAGTACTTC. It translates to CASSYRDWTSNQETQYF.